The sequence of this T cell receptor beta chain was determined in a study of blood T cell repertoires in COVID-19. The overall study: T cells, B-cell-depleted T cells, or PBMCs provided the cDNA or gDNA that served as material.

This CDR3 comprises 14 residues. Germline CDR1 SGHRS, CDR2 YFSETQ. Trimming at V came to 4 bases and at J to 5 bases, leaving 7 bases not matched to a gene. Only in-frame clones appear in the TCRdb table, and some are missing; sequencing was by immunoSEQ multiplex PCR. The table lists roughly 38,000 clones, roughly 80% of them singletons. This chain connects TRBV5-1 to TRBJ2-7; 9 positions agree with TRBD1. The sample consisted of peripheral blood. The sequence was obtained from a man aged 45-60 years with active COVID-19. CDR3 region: CASSGNTGGNEQYF. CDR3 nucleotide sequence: TGCGCCAGCAGCGGAAACACAGGGGGCAACGAGCAGTACTTC.